The 8 T cell receptor beta chains listed next were all sequenced from one sample in a study of CD8 T cells in Susac syndrome. Random-hexamer reverse transcription was applied to roughly 0.5 to 1 ug RNA. TCRdb passed the immunoSEQ multiplex PCR reads through MiXCR, listing each CDR3 protein once. The sample consists of 150,000 to 190,000 distinct CDR3 sequences, 90% to 95% of them appearing once. The sample consisted of CD8+ T cells from PBMCs. The receptor source for this set is a human donor with multiple sclerosis.

The chain employs TRBV7-2 and TRBJ2-7; TRBD2 matches at 8 bases. The CDR3 length is 16 residues. Unmatched junction bases numbered 8, after V lost 1 base and J lost 3 bases. Germline CDR1 and CDR2: SGHTA and FQGNSA. The chain's CDR3 is CASSLGLAGPIYEQYF. The CDR3, as DNA: TGTGCCAGCAGCTTAGGCCTAGCGGGCCCGATCTACGAGCAGTACTTC.

The V and J genes are TRBV5-1 and TRBJ2-3; the D call may be TRBD1 or TRBD2 (6 bases each). There are 15 residues in the CDR3. Trimming cost V 2 bases and J 5 bases, with 15 bases left between them. Germline loops: CDR1 SGHRS, CDR2 YFSETQ. The CDR3 DNA follows: TGCGCCAGCAGCTTCTGGGGGGCTCCTGGAGATACGCAGTATTTT. Protein sequence: CASSFWGAPGDTQYF.

In this sample, this clonotype turned up once. This sequence joins TRBV9 and TRBJ2-3, with D hard to call. This CDR3 region has 13 residues. V lost 3 bases to trimming and J lost 5 bases, with 10 bases between them. CDR1 and CDR2 from the germline V gene are SGDLS and YYNGEE. CDR3 DNA sequence: TGTGCCAGCAGCGCGGGCCACCGAGATACGCAGTATTTT. Translation: CASSAGHRDTQYF. Full variable domain (remainder filled in from reference TRBV9 and TRBJ2-3): DSGVTQTPKHLITATGQRVTLRCSPRSGDLSVYWYQQSLDQGLQFLIQYYNGEERAKGNILERFSAQQFPDLHSELNLSSLELGDSALYFCASSAGHRDTQYFGPGTRLTVL.

J is TRBJ1-1 and V is TRBV15; D gene uncertain. V shed 1 base and J shed 5 bases, with 8 bases lying between them. Germline CDR1 LNHNV, CDR2 YYDKDF (reference sequence). This CDR3 is 13 amino acids long. CDR3 nucleotide sequence: TGTGCCACCAGCAGAGTCGGGGTTACTGAAGCTTTCTTT. As protein: CATSRVGVTEAFF.

The chain combines TRBV2 with TRBJ1-1; weak D call: TRBD1 (6 bases). The CDR3 covers 12 residues. CDR1 and CDR2 (germline): SNHLY, FYNNEI. CDR3 amino acids: CGPPRGLTEAFF. CDR3 nucleotide sequence: TGTGGACCGCCCAGGGGATTAACTGAAGCTTTCTTT.

The chain combines TRBV7-9 with TRBJ2-3; TRBD2 matches at 10 bases. The junction had 2 bases not matched to a gene; V was cut back by 5 bases and J by 3 bases. This CDR3 contains 14 residues. Germline CDR1 reads SEHNR; CDR2 reads FQNEAQ (reference sequence). CDR3 amino acids: CASSGSGGTDTQYF. CDR3 bases: TGTGCCAGCAGCGGTAGCGGGGGGACAGATACGCAGTATTTT.

V is TRBV12-3 or TRBV12-4 and J is TRBJ1-2; 10 bases line up with TRBD1. With 10 bases clipped from V and 3 bases from J, the junction kept 20 bases outside the gene matches. CDR3 length equals 18 residues. CDR3 amino acids: CAISNGDRGLPPHYGYTF. The CDR3, as DNA: TGTGCCATAAGTAATGGGGACAGGGGACTTCCACCCCACTATGGCTACACCTTC.

There are a few counts of this clonotype. This sequence joins TRBV12-3 or TRBV12-4 and TRBJ2-1; D is unclear. Trimming removed 0 bases at V and 4 bases at J, with 4 bases between. The CDR3 contains 13 residues. This CDR3 is CASSLARYNEQFF. As DNA, the CDR3 is TGTGCCAGCAGTTTAGCCCGGTACAATGAGCAGTTCTTC.